This TCR beta chain stems from a study of blood T cell repertoires in COVID-19. Enrolled through a virtual design, the participants were between 18 and 89 years of age and came from 24 US areas. Participants' reported clinical history set cohort assignment. Donors in Cohort 3 counted as recovered after two negative PCRs, clearance, or symptom resolution. The germline CDR1 and CDR2 sequences are SEHNR and FQNEAQ (reference sequence). This CDR3 has 15 residues. V shed 1 base and J shed 7 bases, with 13 bases lying between them. Libraries were prepared by immunoSEQ multiplex PCR; TCRdb keeps only in-frame clonotypes and omits some of them. This sample has a few hundred thousand clones, with about 83% found just once.

The sequenced sample was PBMCs or T cells enriched from blood (not recorded which). The chain has TRBV7-9 and TRBJ1-4; D gene uncertain. The receptor comes from a woman aged 40 to 55 who had recovered from COVID-19. The CDR3 DNA follows: TGTGCCAGCAGCTTAGAGAGGGCGGAGGTTGAAAAACTGTTTTTT. It codes for CASSLERAEVEKLFF.